The rows below give T cell receptor beta chains drawn from one sample of a study of beta chain features in type 1 diabetes. Here immunoSEQ multiplex PCR was the method, and the copy in TCRdb shows in-frame clones only, minus some. The table has roughly 150,000 clones, around 63% seen once. The sequenced sample was naive CD4+ T cells from blood. Receptors were obtained from a man aged 25-45 years with type 1 diabetes. CDR3s include the opening cysteine and the closing phenylalanine or tryptophan. Size is omitted from some rows. Given values are once, few, many or a class for expanded clones.

cdr3_aa | v_call | clone_size
CASSHNRGQETQYF | TRBV4-3 | once
CASSWLWTTDTQYF | TRBV5-1 | NA
CAWSGRQGYTGELFF | TRBV30 | few
CASSELLVEETQYF | TRBV2 | few
CASRQGLDSPLHF | TRBV6-5 | NA
CASSQTEYEQYF | TRBV5-1 | NA
CASSVVGTGAEQYF | TRBV9 | NA
CSVSGQGWKTQYF | TRBV29-1 | few
CASSPFGTGGFLYGYTF | TRBV4-3 | NA
CAWSPRVQETQYF | TRBV30 | NA
CASSLAAPLGETQYF | TRBV7-9 | few
CAWSVEGGYGYTF | TRBV30 | NA
CATSNGRAQAGANVLTF | TRBV15 | NA
CASSESYNSPLHF | TRBV25-1 | NA
CSVFRVAGAEGDTQYF | TRBV29-1 | NA
CASSRLADTNTGELFF | TRBV9 | few
CSVRVVYEQYF | TRBV20-1 | few
CASTQGTSYTDTQYF | TRBV5-1 | once
CASSLSGGPTDTQYF | TRBV9 | NA